This T cell receptor (beta chain) originates from a study of blood T cell repertoires in COVID-19. Study details: Sample material is recorded as cDNA or gDNA derived from T cells, B-cell-depleted T cells, or PBMCs.

A Seattle source enrolled patients during active infection and followed them longitudinally. There are 16 residues in the CDR3. V lost 1 base and J lost 1; bases outside the gene matches: 6. The germline V gene has CDR1 MGHRA and CDR2 YSYEKL. How the authors handled the data: Estimation of nucleated cell counts relied on the amplification of reference gene primers. Here immunoSEQ multiplex PCR was the method, and the copy in TCRdb shows in-frame clones only, minus some. V and J calls plus clone size are reproduced from that table; the DNA served to infer D and trimming. This sample yields nearly 200,000 clones, of which around four fifths are seen a single time; around 1% belongs to the top ten.

The sequencing sample was made of peripheral blood. The V gene is TRBV4-1, the J gene TRBJ1-2, with TRBD1 identical over 7 bases. The origin of this receptor is a man in his sixties with COVID-19, enrolled during active disease. CDR3 nucleotides: TGCGCCAGCAGCCAAGGCCGGGACAGCGATAACTATGGCTACACCTTC. Its translation: CASSQGRDSDNYGYTF.